The 20 T cell receptor beta chains below come from one sample, sequenced in a study of long-term antiretroviral therapy in people with HIV. The immunoSEQ assay was v3.0, run at survey level. Sequencing was performed with immunoSEQ multiplex PCR; in TCRdb, only in-frame clones are kept and a portion is missing. In the table there are 20,000 to 25,000 clones, less than 80% of which are singletons. Sequenced material: unsorted PBMCs, taken 4.1 years after starting antiretroviral therapy. The source of these receptors is a woman in her 40s with HIV.

The V gene is TRBV11-3, the J gene TRBJ2-7; 11 bases agree with TRBD1. Trimming took 4 bases from V and 3 from J; bases not matched to a gene: 5. The germline V gene has CDR1 SGHNT and CDR2 YENEEA. The CDR3 has 15 residues. Here the CDR3 reads CASSSPGQGVYEQYF. The CDR3 coding sequence is TGTGCCAGCAGCTCGCCGGGACAGGGGGTCTACGAGCAGTACTTC.

The rearrangement joins TRBV2 to TRBJ2-1; 9 nucleotides line up with TRBD1. Germline values: CDR1 SNHLY, CDR2 FYNNEI. After removal of 6 bases from V and 2 bases from J, the junction contained 5 bases not matched to a gene. This CDR3 has 15 residues. CDR3 amino acids: CASRQDRGTYNEQFF. The CDR3 nucleotides are TGTGCCAGCAGACAGGACAGGGGAACCTACAATGAGCAGTTCTTC.

This chain connects TRBV7-2 to TRBJ1-6; a possible D gene is TRBD1 (5 bases). This CDR3 has 15 amino acids. Germline CDR1 SGHTA, CDR2 FQGNSA. Trimming stripped 1 base from V and 7 bases from J, with 11 bases between. This CDR3 is CASSLVVRANSPLHF. CDR3 DNA sequence: TGTGCCAGCAGCTTAGTAGTCAGGGCGAATTCACCCCTCCACTTT. Variable domain in full (rest from reference TRBV7-2 and TRBJ1-6): GAGVSQSPSNKVTEKGKDVELRCDPISGHTALYWYRQSLGQGLEFLIYFQGNSAPDKSGLPSDRFSAERTGGSVSTLTIQRTQQEDSAVYLCASSLVVRANSPLHFGNGTRLTVT.

The V and J genes are TRBV2 and TRBJ2-1; D is unresolved. The CDR3 loop spans 13 amino acids. Trimming pared 8 bases from V and 0 bases from J, leaving 8 bases between. Germline V gives CDR1 SNHLY, CDR2 FYNNEI. The CDR3 DNA is TGTGCCAGCCGCTCGGACTCCTACAATGAGCAGTTCTTC. Protein product: CASRSDSYNEQFF.

The chain recombines TRBV2 with TRBJ2-1; TRBD2 matches at 7 bases. Losses at the gene ends were 8 bases for V and 0 bases for J; bases not matched to a gene: 7. This CDR3 contains 15 residues. Per the germline V gene, CDR1 is SNHLY and CDR2 is FYNNEI. CDR3 residues: CASGVLAASYNEQFF. Written as DNA, the CDR3 is TGTGCCAGCGGGGTTCTAGCGGCCTCCTACAATGAGCAGTTCTTC.

The CDR3 loop is CASIPHRSNTEAFF. The CDR3 coding sequence is TGTGCCAGTATCCCGCACCGATCGAACACTGAAGCTTTCTTT. The chain carries TRBV19 and TRBJ1-1; D remains unclear. The CDR3 spans 14 residues. The germline V gene encodes CDR1 LNHDA and CDR2 SQIVND (reference sequence). Deletions cut 7 bases from V and 1 base from J, with 13 bases between.

This chain links TRBV9 with TRBJ2-1; D may be TRBD1 (6 bases). V was cut by 4 bases and J by 4 bases, with 15 bases left in between. Germline V gene sequence: CDR1 SGDLS, CDR2 YYNGEE. This CDR3 is 15 amino acids long. As DNA, the CDR3 is TGTGCCAGCAGCCTTAGGTGGACAGAGTACAATGAGCAGTTCTTC. It is translated as CASSLRWTEYNEQFF.

V gene TRBV11-3 combines with J gene TRBJ2-1; 8 nucleotides agree with TRBD1. Trimming cost V 7 bases and J 1 base; bases outside gene matches: 3. The CDR3 spans 14 residues. Germline loops: CDR1 SGHNT, CDR2 YENEEA. This chain's CDR3 is CASTRTGSYNEQFF. Written as DNA, the CDR3 is TGTGCCAGCACCCGGACAGGGTCCTACAATGAGCAGTTCTTC.

This clone was picked up a small number of times. The J gene is TRBJ2-5, the V gene TRBV28, with TRBD2 as a possible D gene (5 bases). This CDR3 comprises 11 residues. The germline V and J ends were trimmed by 1 base and 10 bases, with 7 bases remaining between them. Germline CDR1 MDHEN, CDR2 SYDVKM. Written as DNA, the CDR3 is TGTGCCAGCAGTTTATTGGGAGTCCAGTACTTC. It specifies CASSLLGVQYF.

V gene TRBV6-1 combines with J gene TRBJ2-7; TRBD1 is a possible D gene (6 bases). Trimming cost V 2 bases and J 2 bases, with 7 bases left between them. Per the germline V gene, CDR1 is MNHNS and CDR2 is SASEGT. The CDR3 covers 13 residues. The CDR3 nucleotides are TGTGCCAGCAGTGAAAGGGGGACCTACGAGCAGTACTTC. It yields the protein CASSERGTYEQYF.

The chain has TRBV7-9 and TRBJ2-4; TRBD1 matches at 8 bases. The CDR3 extends over 16 amino acids. Germline CDR1 is SEHNR and CDR2 is FQNEAQ (reference sequence). The trim removed 4 bases at V and 8 bases at J, leaving 13 bases unmatched. CDR3 loop: CASSSTWTGRMDIQYF. CDR3 DNA sequence: TGTGCCAGCAGCTCAACCTGGACAGGGCGTATGGACATTCAGTACTTC.

This rearrangement joins TRBV2 to TRBJ2-5; D is perhaps TRBD1 (6 bases). The length of the CDR3 is 14 residues. V was pared by 4 bases and J by 5 bases, with 14 bases between. Germline V gene sequence: CDR1 SNHLY, CDR2 FYNNEI. The CDR3 spells CASSVSRQGETQYF. DNA for the CDR3: TGTGCCAGCAGTGTATCTCGGCAGGGGGAGACCCAGTACTTC.

The chain links TRBV11-2 to TRBJ1-6; 9 bases fit TRBD1. From germline, CDR1 is SGHAT and CDR2 FQNNGV. This CDR3 has 14 residues. The V and J ends lost 7 bases and 9 bases, in that order; junction bases with no gene match: 7. Here the CDR3 DNA reads TGTGCCAGCACCGTGGGACAGGGTTTTTCACCCCTCCACTTT. Its translation: CASTVGQGFSPLHF.

This chain uses TRBV10-3 with TRBJ2-1, with a tentative D call TRBD2 (5 bases). Trimming removed 4 bases from V and 6 bases from J, with 16 bases in between. Germline V gene lookup returns CDR1 ENHRY and CDR2 SYGVKD. CDR3 size: 15 residues. The CDR3 sequence: CAISVSGNIFNEQFF. The CDR3 nucleotides are TGTGCCATCAGTGTAAGCGGCAACATTTTCAATGAGCAGTTCTTC.

The chain employs TRBV9 and TRBJ1-2; TRBD1 agrees at 9 bases. Trimming cost V 4 bases and J 2 bases; bases outside gene matches: 6. Looked up from germline, CDR1 is SGDLS and CDR2 is YYNGEE. This CDR3 is built from 15 residues. The CDR3 here is CASSRTTGGNYGYTF. CDR3 nucleotide sequence: TGTGCCAGCAGCCGAACCACAGGGGGCAACTATGGCTACACCTTC.

The rearrangement uses TRBV5-8 and TRBJ2-7; possibly TRBD1 for D (6 bases). The CDR3 has 16 amino acids. V was shortened by 1 base and J by 4 bases, with 18 bases between the two germline ends. In germline, CDR1 is SGHTS, CDR2 YDEGEE. This CDR3 is CASSLRSPGVGYEQYF. In DNA form, the CDR3 reads TGTGCCAGCAGCTTGCGGTCGCCAGGGGTAGGGTACGAGCAGTACTTC.

This sequence joins TRBV7-9 and TRBJ1-4; 7 positions agree with TRBD1. J gave up 2 bases and V 4 bases, and 7 bases lay outside the gene matches. The length of the CDR3 is 16 residues. CDR1 and CDR2 (germline): SEHNR, FQNEAQ (reference sequence). The CDR3 here is CASSSPKGATNEKLFF. In DNA, the CDR3 is TGTGCCAGCAGCTCACCAAAGGGGGCCACTAATGAAAAACTGTTTTTT.

The chain employs TRBV29-1 and TRBJ1-1; D uncertain. Germline V gene data show CDR1 as SQVTM and CDR2 as ANQGSEA. Trimming removed 7 bases at V and 6 bases at J, with 18 bases between. The CDR3 has 13 amino acids. CDR3 in amino acids: CSGMAPIIAEAFF. CDR3 nucleotide sequence: TGCAGCGGGATGGCACCTATTATAGCTGAAGCTTTCTTT.

The V call is TRBV7-9, the J call TRBJ1-2; D gene uncertain. V was cut by 3 bases and J by 0 bases, with 8 bases left in between. The CDR3 is made up of 14 amino acids. Germline assignment: CDR1 SEHNR and CDR2 FQNEAQ (reference sequence). In nucleotides, the CDR3 is TGTGCCAGCAGCTTCGGCAGCCCTAACTATGGCTACACCTTC. Encoded protein: CASSFGSPNYGYTF.

The rearrangement uses TRBV27 and TRBJ1-2; 12 bases map to TRBD1. Trimming cost V 6 bases and J 5 bases; bases outside gene matches: 16. The CDR3 is 18 residues long. Germline assignment: CDR1 MNHEY and CDR2 SMNVEV (reference sequence). The CDR3 protein is CASRLTGTGGARGYGYTF. The CDR3 DNA follows: TGTGCCAGCAGACTCACCGGGACAGGGGGCGCGAGAGGATATGGCTACACCTTC.